The present TCR beta chain was sequenced within a study of immune cell composition in non-small cell lung cancer (dated by TCRdb to about 2017). For the study in its entirety: Histologic subtype was assigned using H&E plus p63, CK5, Napsin A and TTF-1 immunohistochemistry, mainly lung adenocarcinoma or squamous cell carcinoma. TCR-beta sequencing from Adaptive Biotechnologies was done on approximately 36 paired sets of NSCLC tumour and non-adjacent lung specimens and on more than 25 tumour-only specimens. For supplementary cohort #1, made up of 10 to 11 lung adenocarcinoma cases, paired tumour/lung TCR-beta sequencing was done and TIL populations were generated so that tumour reactivity could be assessed. Several tumour specimens with TCR-beta data were of rare histological subtypes and were excluded from the subtype comparisons.

Genomic DNA was isolated with the QIAamp DNA kit from frozen aliquots of single-cell suspensions that had not been sorted. The tumour samples consisted of surgically resected non-small cell lung cancer tissue. Tissues were received within 2 hours of resection and were immediately processed into single-cell suspensions. Tissue was mechanically dissociated and enzymatically digested with DNase I, collagenase I and hyaluronidase for roughly 30 minutes at 37 °C, then filtered and RBC-lysed. What the study reported, not specific to this receptor: No significant correlation was found between tumour TCR-beta clonality and smoking pack-years. Only roughly nine cases were included in the reactivity cohort, and sequence sharing between tumour-reactive clones and the dominant in vivo tumour-associated clones was not shown. Across nine to ten adenocarcinoma cases, the maximal tumour-associated clone frequency showed a strong correlation with TIL tumour reactivity, but overall clonality showed no such correlation. Top 10 clone scores and productive clonality were significantly higher in lung squamous cell carcinoma than in lung adenocarcinoma tumours. Tumour-associated clones >0.5% occurred in nearly half of NSCLC cases: about 35% of adenocarcinomas versus approximately 82% of squamous carcinomas.

A two-step multiplex PCR was used to amplify TCR-beta CDR3 regions from genomic DNA, and Illumina-compatible adaptors were added in the second step. As a commercial immunoSEQ service, TCR-beta immunosequencing was carried out on an Illumina platform. In the original analysis: Repertoires were described by productive clonality and by Top 10 Clones, which is the percentage of T-cell templates coming from the ten most frequent sequences. Values of productive clonality ranged from 0 to 1, with a monoclonal population indicated by a value of 1. Using log10 scatter plots, tumour-associated clones were identified as sequences that made up at least 0.1% of tumour T-cell templates yet were absent from the matched non-adjacent lung. Analyses were done in GraphPad Prism7 and R, with Student's t-tests for two-group comparisons, ANOVA for stages, and linear regression for relationships. What TCRdb holds here is the immuneACCESS table cut down to in-frame rearrangements. Part of the clones is not present; checked against another copy, under half of the missing clones reflect an unresolved V gene, and the others are unexplained. V and J calls and clone size are copied from that table; D and trimming were computed from the DNA. The sample includes thousands of clones, with about 79% observed a single time. Under 9.5% of the sample is in the top ten clones.

Regarding this clone: Its antigen is currently not known. Base qualities are missing; no much larger clone stands one base away.

Inclusive of the bounding cysteine and phenylalanine, the CDR3 is 12 residues long. Only the CDR3 region is kept as DNA, spanning 36 bases read in frame from base 1. V and J are truncated by 10 bases and 4 bases respectively, leaving an intervening sequence of 11 bases. Based on the germline V gene, the CDR1 and CDR2 sequences are SGHNT and YENEEA. The sequencing input was lung tumor tissue. This sequence was found in a human donor with non-small cell lung cancer. The V and J genes are TRBV11-3 and TRBJ2-4, with TRBD1 perhaps the D gene, on 5 matching bases. The DNA is as follows: TGTGCCACCCGCGACAGAAAAAACATTCAGTACTTC. Its protein product is CATRDRKNIQYF.